Listed below are T cell receptor beta chains from one sample, sequenced in a study of cytomegalovirus exposure and HLA in healthy donors. The table came from immunoSEQ multiplex PCR; TCRdb's copy has only in-frame clones and leaves some out. The data hold about 95,000 clones, with approximately 77% observed a single time. The sequenced sample consisted of PBMCs. The receptors come from a woman aged 40 to 50 in good health and CMV-seronegative. Each CDR3 is given with its conserved first and last residue. Each record gives: clone size, J gene, V gene, D gene, CDR3 protein, CDR3 DNA. The D gene is left open where the match is weak. Size values are once, few and many counts, or a class for expanded clones, and some rows have none.

>few|TRBJ1-1|TRBV7-2|.
CASSLGQNTEAFF
TGTGCCAGCAGCCTCGGACAGAACACTGAAGCTTTCTTT
>.|TRBJ1-1|TRBV27|TRBD1
CASRRTGVVVNTEAFF
TGTGCCAGCAGACGCACAGGGGTGGTTGTGAACACTGAAGCTTTCTTT
>.|TRBJ2-3|TRBV21-1|.
CASTNGSVADTQYF
TGTGCCAGCACCAATGGGAGTGTTGCAGATACGCAGTATTTT
>.|TRBJ2-3|TRBV4-1|.
CASSQGVFTDTQYF
TGCGCCAGCAGCCAAGGAGTGTTTACAGATACGCAGTATTTT
>.|TRBJ1-3|TRBV4-1|.
CASSLGRSSGNTIYF
TGCGCCAGCAGCCTTGGTCGGAGCTCTGGAAACACCATATATTTT
>.|TRBJ2-7|TRBV7-2|TRBD2
CASSLTTSGVYEQYF
TGTGCCAGCAGCCTGACGACTAGCGGGGTCTACGAGCAGTACTTC
>.|TRBJ2-3|TRBV4-1|.
CASSQETGWSTDTQYF
TGCGCCAGCAGCCAAGAAACAGGATGGAGCACAGATACGCAGTATTTT
>.|TRBJ2-5|TRBV7-3|TRBD2
CASSLNAGGQETQYF
TGTGCCAGCAGCTTAAACGCGGGGGGACAAGAGACCCAGTACTTC
>many|TRBJ2-3|TRBV4-3|.
CASSQLPQITDTQYF
TGCGCCAGCAGCCAGCTCCCACAGATCACAGATACGCAGTATTTT
>.|TRBJ2-6|TRBV5-6|.
CASSGGGRGRAGANVLTF
TGTGCCAGCAGCGGGGGGGGGCGGGGCAGGGCTGGGGCCAACGTCCTGACTTTC
>.|TRBJ1-2|TRBV25-1|TRBD1
CASRGPGTGFVGYTF
TGTGCCAGCAGGGGGCCAGGGACAGGGTTTGTCGGCTACACCTTC
>few|TRBJ2-5|TRBV7-9|.
CASSFQTGTQYF
TGTGCCAGCAGCTTTCAAACGGGGACCCAGTACTTC
>.|TRBJ1-1|TRBV7-2|.
CASSPGGARIHEAFF
TGTGCCAGCAGCCCCGGTGGGGCGCGGATCCATGAAGCTTTCTTT
>.|TRBJ1-2|TRBV19|.
CASLDRPQGYGYTF
TGTGCCAGCCTAGATAGACCCCAGGGGTATGGCTACACCTTC
>.|TRBJ1-5|TRBV12-5|TRBD1
CASGLVQYQGGNQPQHF
TGTGCTAGTGGTTTGGTACAGTATCAGGGGGGAAATCAGCCCCAGCATTTT
>.|TRBJ2-4|TRBV5-6|.
CASSADRDLAKNIQYF
TGTGCCAGCAGCGCCGACAGAGACCTAGCCAAAAACATTCAGTACTTC
>.|TRBJ2-2|TRBV9|.
CASSVAQGNTGELFF
TGTGCCAGCAGCGTAGCCCAGGGCAACACCGGGGAGCTGTTTTTT
>.|TRBJ2-5|TRBV4-2|.
CASSQGVARASETQYF
TGTGCCAGCAGCCAAGGGGTAGCCAGGGCTTCAGAGACCCAGTACTTC
>.|TRBJ1-1|TRBV6-1|TRBD1
CASWRQGASNTEAFF
TGTGCCAGCTGGCGGCAGGGGGCGTCGAACACTGAAGCTTTCTTT
>once|TRBJ1-3|TRBV11-2|.
CASSLSGGPVYSGNTIYF
TGTGCCAGCAGCTTAAGCGGGGGACCAGTTTACTCTGGAAACACCATATATTTT
>.|TRBJ1-1|TRBV19|.
CASRLGGRTEAFF
TGTGCCAGTAGACTAGGAGGGCGGACTGAAGCTTTCTTT
>.|TRBJ1-1|TRBV10-3|TRBD1
CAISELDRAGGDTEAFF
TGTGCCATCAGTGAGTTGGACAGGGCGGGCGGTGACACTGAAGCTTTCTTT
>.|TRBJ1-1|TRBV11-2|.
CASSSDSPIAGTEAFF
TGTGCCAGCAGCTCCGACTCCCCTATTGCGGGCACTGAAGCTTTCTTT
>.|TRBJ2-2|TRBV19|TRBD1
CASSTGGRITGELFF
TGTGCCAGTAGTACAGGGGGACGTATCACCGGGGAGCTGTTTTTT
>.|TRBJ1-2|TRBV16|TRBD1
CASRGVRGNVFDGYTF
TGTGCCAGCAGGGGGGTCAGGGGGAACGTTTTCGATGGCTACACCTTC
>.|TRBJ2-7|TRBV6-5|TRBD2
CASSYSGGFLQQYF
TGTGCCAGCAGTTACTCGGGGGGGTTTCTGCAGCAGTACTTC
>.|TRBJ2-7|TRBV6-1|.
CASSEGTLNEQYF
TGTGCCAGCAGTGAAGGGACACTTAACGAGCAGTACTTC
>.|TRBJ2-7|TRBV4-2|TRBD2
CASRRGGEQYF
TGTGCCAGCAGACGGGGGGGCGAGCAGTACTTC
>.|TRBJ1-6|TRBV7-8|TRBD1
CASSLGQGFSPLHF
TGTGCCAGCAGCTTAGGACAGGGTTTCTCACCCCTCCACTTT
>once|TRBJ1-4|TRBV7-2|.
CASSLSGAEKLFF
TGTGCCAGCAGCTTGTCAGGGGCAGAAAAACTGTTTTTT
>.|TRBJ2-5|TRBV5-1|.
CASRTGQETQYF
TGCGCCAGCAGGACAGGCCAAGAGACCCAGTACTTC
>.|TRBJ2-1|TRBV2|.
CASSSTSLEQFF
TGTGCCAGCAGTTCTACGAGCCTTGAGCAGTTCTTC
>.|TRBJ1-3|TRBV4-1|.
CASSHAPGRVGNTIYF
TGCGCCAGCAGCCATGCGCCTGGCAGGGTGGGAAACACCATATATTTT
>.|TRBJ1-2|TRBV7-3|TRBD1
CASSLTGDSYGYTF
TGTGCCAGCAGCTTAACTGGGGACAGCTATGGCTACACCTTC
>.|TRBJ1-2|TRBV7-6|.
CASSLEAAGTAHGYTF
TGTGCCAGCAGCTTAGAGGCCGCGGGGACGGCCCATGGCTACACCTTC
>.|TRBJ2-2|TRBV7-9|.
CASSTHRDTSGELFF
TGTGCCAGCAGCACACACAGGGATACCTCCGGGGAGCTGTTTTTT
>few|TRBJ1-2|TRBV6-5|TRBD1
CASSYLGTGEFDGYTF
TGTGCCAGCAGTTACCTCGGGACAGGGGAGTTTGATGGCTACACCTTC
>.|TRBJ1-2|TRBV11-2|.
CASSAIRGAKYGYTF
TGTGCCAGCAGCGCCATTCGGGGGGCGAAGTATGGCTACACCTTC
>.|TRBJ2-2|TRBV4-3|.
CASSQGTAPRGTGELFF
TGCGCCAGCAGCCAAGGGACAGCTCCCCGGGGCACCGGGGAGCTGTTTTTT
>.|TRBJ2-7|TRBV13|.
CASSPRSNGEQYF
TGTGCCAGCAGCCCTCGTTCTAATGGCGAGCAGTACTTC
>.|TRBJ1-1|TRBV4-1|.
CASSHIPTGPNTEAFF
TGCGCCAGCAGCCATATCCCGACAGGACCAAACACTGAAGCTTTCTTT
>.|TRBJ1-1|TRBV10-3|.
CAINPTGNTEAFF
TGTGCCATCAATCCGACAGGGAACACTGAAGCTTTCTTT
>.|TRBJ2-7|TRBV6-1|TRBD1
CASSDPQGAYEQYF
TGTGCCAGCAGTGACCCACAGGGGGCCTACGAGCAGTACTTC
>.|TRBJ1-1|TRBV7-8|TRBD1
CASRSQGIAFF
TGTGCCAGCAGATCACAGGGGATTGCTTTCTTT
>many|TRBJ1-6|TRBV5-6|.
CASSLEGVSPLHF
TGTGCCAGCAGCTTGGAGGGGGTTTCACCCCTCCACTTT
>.|TRBJ2-5|TRBV18|.
CASSPGLKETQYF
TGTGCCAGCTCACCCGGACTAAAAGAGACCCAGTACTTC